Shown below are 30 T cell receptor beta chains from a single sample sequenced in a study of early T cells in non-severe SARS-CoV-2 infection. TCRdb analysed the 5' RACE reads with MiXCR anew, one entry per CDR3 protein. The sample holds roughly 99,000 distinct CDR3 sequences, about 12% seen once. This material consisted of whole blood, taken at baseline. These receptor sequences come from an adult who was a healthcare worker with PCR-confirmed SARS-CoV-2 infection or an uninfected control (not recorded which).

This clonotype was seen a handful of times. CDR3 nucleotide sequence: TGCAGTGCTAAAGGGGCAGGACGTAAAAAACTGTTTTTT. Its protein is CSAKGAGRKKLFF. V and J are TRBV20-1 and TRBJ1-4, with D maybe TRBD1 (5 bases). Germline CDR1 and CDR2: DFQATT and SNEGSKA (reference sequence). V lost 4 bases to trimming and J lost 9 bases, with 15 bases between them. The CDR3 is 13 residues long.

This clonotype has a count of ten or more. The chain carries TRBV7-3 and TRBJ2-1; 10 bases match TRBD2. This CDR3 is built from 15 residues. CDR1 SGHTA and CDR2 FQGTGA come from the germline V gene. Losses at the gene ends were 3 bases for V and 3 bases for J; bases not matched to a gene: 2. The CDR3 sequence: CASSLLAGGYNEQFF. For the CDR3, the DNA is TGTGCCAGCAGCTTGTTAGCGGGGGGCTACAATGAGCAGTTCTTC. The entire variable domain, with the rest obtained from reference TRBV7-3 and TRBJ2-1, is as follows: GAGVSQTPSNKVTEKGKYVELRCDPISGHTALYWYRQSLGQGPEFLIYFQGTGAADDSGLPNDRFFAVRPEGSVSTLKIQRTERGDSAVYLCASSLLAGGYNEQFFGPGTRLTVL.

This clonotype was seen at least ten times. This sequence joins TRBV29-1 and TRBJ2-2, with unresolved D. V lost 4 bases, J lost 0 bases, and 9 bases lay in between. The CDR3 runs to 14 residues. Germline lookup yields CDR1 SQVTM and CDR2 ANQGSEA. The DNA for the CDR3 is TGCAGCGTTGTGGGCACTCCGAACACCGGGGAGCTGTTTTTT. Residues: CSVVGTPNTGELFF.

This clonotype was detected a few times. This chain links TRBV2 with TRBJ1-2; D might be TRBD1 (5 bases). The germline V gene has CDR1 SNHLY and CDR2 FYNNEI. Trimming shortened V by 7 bases and J by 4 bases, and 13 bases separated the two germline ends. This CDR3 spans 13 amino acids. In DNA form, the CDR3 reads TGTGCCAGCATTACAGGAGGCTTCTATGGCTACACCTTC. Amino acid sequence: CASITGGFYGYTF.

This clonotype has only a few counts. The rearrangement joins TRBV7-3 to TRBJ2-2; D possibly uses TRBD1 or TRBD2 (5 bases each). Between the trimmed V and J ends, which lost 5 bases and 4 bases, there was a span of 14 bases. The CDR3 is made up of 15 amino acids. Looked up from germline, CDR1 is SGHTA and CDR2 is FQGTGA. CDR3 DNA: TGTGCCAGCAGCCTAGGACCGAGGGGCACCGGGGAGCTGTTTTTT. This encodes CASSLGPRGTGELFF.

This clonotype has ten or more counts. The chain combines TRBV20-1 with TRBJ2-1, with 8 bases identical to TRBD2. Germline V gives CDR1 DFQATT, CDR2 SNEGSKA (reference sequence). J lost 13 bases, V lost 0 bases, and 14 bases had no gene match. This CDR3 is built from 15 residues. CDR3 coding DNA: TGCAGTGCTAGAGATCTACAGCGGGAGCTCTATTCCCAGTTCTTC. Amino acids: CSARDLQRELYSQFF.

The chain has TRBV20-1 and TRBJ2-1; tentatively, D is TRBD2 (5 bases). The V gene lost 2 bases and the J gene lost 4 bases, with 15 bases spanning the gap. From germline, CDR1 is DFQATT and CDR2 SNEGSKA (reference sequence). The CDR3 is made up of 15 amino acids. In DNA form, the CDR3 reads TGCAGTGCTAGAAAACCCGGGGAGCATTACAATGAGCAGTTCTTC. Translation: CSARKPGEHYNEQFF.

This chain connects TRBV20-1 to TRBJ2-5; 11 nucleotides line up with TRBD2. This CDR3 region has 14 residues. J gave up 1 base and V 4 bases, and 2 bases lay outside the gene matches. Per the germline V gene, CDR1 is DFQATT and CDR2 is SNEGSKA (reference sequence). Written as DNA, the CDR3 is TGCAGTGCTATTAGCGGGAGGGCCCAAGAGACCCAGTACTTC. Residues: CSAISGRAQETQYF.

The table lists this clonotype with a few counts. The chain is built from TRBV5-1 and TRBJ2-1; 9 nucleotides line up with TRBD1. The CDR3 extends over 16 amino acids. V lost 1 base, J lost 6 bases, and 8 bases stayed unmatched. From germline, CDR1 is SGHRS and CDR2 YFSETQ. The CDR3 bases are TGCGCCAGCAGCTTGAGATGGGACAGGGCCGCCAATGAGCAGTTCTTC. Amino acids: CASSLRWDRAANEQFF.

A few counts support this clonotype. The chain has TRBV2 and TRBJ2-7; weak D call: TRBD1 (6 bases). V shed 7 bases and J shed 3 bases, with 13 bases lying between them. Germline CDR1 is SNHLY and CDR2 is FYNNEI. The CDR3 runs to 13 residues. The CDR3 reads CASNHLQGYEQYF. The CDR3 DNA is TGTGCCAGCAACCATCTACAGGGCTACGAGCAGTACTTC.

This clonotype was counted ten times or more. This sequence joins TRBV29-1 and TRBJ2-1; D unresolved. Germline values: CDR1 SQVTM, CDR2 ANQGSEA. The CDR3 loop spans 11 amino acids. Trimming cost V 8 bases and J 5 bases, with 10 bases left between them. CDR3 nucleotides: TGCAGCTTGGCAGAAAACAATGAGCAGTTCTTC. It specifies CSLAENNEQFF.

This clonotype was counted a few times. The chain is built from TRBV5-4 and TRBJ1-4, with 8 bases that match TRBD1. V trimming: 3 bases; J trimming: 3 bases; junction bases outside the gene matches: 4. CDR3 length: 15 amino acids. Looked up from germline, CDR1 is SGHNT and CDR2 is YYREEE (reference sequence). CDR3 DNA: TGTGCCAGCAGCTACCAGGGGGCGGCTAATGAAAAACTGTTTTTT. Translating it yields CASSYQGAANEKLFF.

This clonotype showed up many times. The chain employs TRBV11-2 and TRBJ1-5; D might be TRBD1 (6 bases). Germline CDR1 and CDR2: SGHAT and FQNNGV. The CDR3 consists of 15 residues. Trimming took off 5 bases at V and 3 bases at J, with 14 bases between the two ends. CDR3 in amino acids: CASSRDKSSNQPQHF. In DNA, the CDR3 is TGTGCCAGCAGCCGGGACAAAAGTTCCAATCAGCCCCAGCATTTT.

This clonotype occurred a few times. The chain recombines TRBV7-3 with TRBJ2-7; no firm D call. Trimming removed 5 bases at V and 6 bases at J, with 17 bases between. CDR3 length: 14 residues. Germline V CDR1 and CDR2: SGHTA, FQGTGA. The CDR3 nucleotides read TGTGCCAGCAGCCCCCGACTTGGTTCGGGCGAGCAGTACTTC. Translation gives CASSPRLGSGEQYF.

The chain is built from TRBV7-3 and TRBJ1-6, with D tentatively TRBD1 (5 bases). The CDR3 has 13 amino acids. The V end was cut by 5 bases, the J end by 8 bases, with 10 bases between. Germline-derived CDR1 and CDR2 are SGHTA and FQGTGA. The CDR3 DNA reads as TGTGCCAGCAGCCGGACCAGGGATTCACCCCTCCACTTT. It codes for CASSRTRDSPLHF.

Many counts were recorded for this clonotype. The CDR3 DNA reads as TGTGCCAGCAGCTTAGCCACAGGGAGCTACAATGAGCAGTTCTTC. Translating it yields CASSLATGSYNEQFF. The chain couples TRBV7-3 to TRBJ2-1; tentative D call: TRBD1 (6 bases). Trimming left V 2 bases short and J 3 bases short, with 11 bases between. This CDR3 region has 15 residues. Germline V gene data show CDR1 as SGHTA and CDR2 as FQGTGA.

The chain couples TRBV27 to TRBJ2-7, with TRBD2 matching 10 bases. The CDR3 totals 14 residues. Per the germline V gene, CDR1 is MNHEY and CDR2 is SMNVEV (reference sequence). J was trimmed by 3 bases and V by 8 bases; bases with no gene match: 7. CDR3 protein: CASSGLAGVYEQYF. Written as DNA, the CDR3 is TGTGCCAGCTCCGGGCTAGCGGGAGTCTACGAGCAGTACTTC.

This clonotype is a singleton in its sample. This chain uses TRBV4-2 with TRBJ1-1, with a weak D call TRBD1 (5 bases). CDR3 length equals 13 residues. Germline V lookup: CDR1 LGHNA, CDR2 YNFKEQ. V lost 2 bases and J lost 5, with 9 bases in between. This CDR3 reads CASSQPGGTEAFF. CDR3 coding DNA: TGTGCCAGCAGCCAACCGGGGGGTACTGAAGCTTTCTTT.

The chain joins TRBV4-1 to TRBJ2-1; 9 nucleotides agree with TRBD2. The CDR3 contains 17 residues. Germline CDR1 and CDR2: MGHRA and YSYEKL. V was clipped by 2 bases and J by 10 bases; unmatched bases: 15. CDR3 sequence (DNA): TGCGCCAGCAGCCAACCCGGGACTAGCCCGTCCGGTGGAGAGCAGTTCTTC. As protein: CASSQPGTSPSGGEQFF.

The V call is TRBV24-1, the J call TRBJ2-2, with 9 positions matching TRBD1. Trimming at V came to 7 bases and at J to 3 bases, leaving 5 bases not matched to a gene. The CDR3 is 15 residues long. Germline V gives CDR1 KGHDR, CDR2 SFDVKD. CDR3 sequence: CATRGDRDHTGELFF. Here the CDR3 DNA reads TGTGCCACCAGGGGGGACAGGGATCACACCGGGGAGCTGTTTTTT.

This clonotype has a count of ten or more. J is TRBJ1-4 and V is TRBV29-1; D is ambiguous. V gave up 6 bases and J gave up 0 bases, with 11 bases separating them. The CDR3 consists of 14 residues. Per germline, CDR1 SQVTM and CDR2 ANQGSEA. The CDR3, as DNA: TGCAGCGTAGCCCCGGGGACAACTAATGAAAAACTGTTTTTT. Protein sequence: CSVAPGTTNEKLFF.

The gene calls are TRBV30 and TRBJ2-7; D possibly corresponds to TRBD2 (6 bases). Per germline, CDR1 GTSNPN and CDR2 SVGIG (reference sequence). CDR3 length equals 13 residues. Trimming cost V 0 bases and J 5 bases, with 11 bases left between them. CDR3 residues: CAWSVRRADEQYF. As DNA, the CDR3 is TGTGCCTGGAGTGTTAGGAGGGCCGACGAGCAGTACTTC.

This clonotype was recorded at least ten times. CDR3 amino acids: CASRFLGGQETQYF. The CDR3 region has the DNA TGTGCCAGCAGATTTCTGGGTGGCCAAGAGACCCAGTACTTC. This chain connects TRBV12-3 or TRBV12-4 to TRBJ2-5; D is unresolved. Between the trimmed V and J ends, which lost 6 bases and 1 base, there was a span of 12 bases. The CDR3 is 14 residues long.

The J gene is TRBJ2-3, the V gene TRBV7-3; D gene ambiguous. Germline values: CDR1 SGHTA, CDR2 FQGTGA. Trimming pared 1 base from V and 0 bases from J, leaving 11 bases between. The CDR3 covers 16 residues. DNA of the CDR3: TGTGCCAGCAGCTTAATCCCCGGCGGAAGCACAGATACGCAGTATTTT. Protein: CASSLIPGGSTDTQYF. The full variable domain, with the rest looked up from reference TRBV7-3 and TRBJ2-3, is GAGVSQTPSNKVTEKGKYVELRCDPISGHTALYWYRQSLGQGPEFLIYFQGTGAADDSGLPNDRFFAVRPEGSVSTLKIQRTERGDSAVYLCASSLIPGGSTDTQYFGPGTRLTVL.

The chain recombines TRBV7-2 with TRBJ2-3; maybe TRBD2 (6 bases). The CDR3 sequence is 14 residues long. The germline gives CDR1 SGHTA, CDR2 FQGNSA. Trimming left V 6 bases short and J 2 bases short, with 12 bases between. CDR3 sequence reads: CASRPGLNTDTQYF. The CDR3, as DNA: TGTGCCAGCAGGCCGGGACTTAACACAGATACGCAGTATTTT.

The CDR3: CASSEAGRTTNEKLFF. The CDR3 coding sequence is TGTGCCAGCAGTGAAGCCGGGCGCACAACTAATGAAAAACTGTTTTTT. The gene calls are TRBV6-1 and TRBJ1-4; D unclear. Germline V gene data show CDR1 as MNHNS and CDR2 as SASEGT. V lost 0 bases and J lost 0, with 8 bases in between. The CDR3 has 16 amino acids.

The V call is TRBV29-1, the J call TRBJ1-1, with TRBD1 as a possible D gene (6 bases). The CDR3 has 15 amino acids. The germline CDR1 and CDR2 sequences are SQVTM and ANQGSEA. Trimming removed 2 bases from V and 0 bases from J, with 13 bases in between. The CDR3 loop reads CSVETGWTMNTEAFF. The CDR3 DNA follows: TGCAGCGTTGAAACAGGGTGGACGATGAACACTGAAGCTTTCTTT.

This clonotype turned up a few times. This chain joins TRBV28 and TRBJ2-3; the match to TRBD2 covers 11 bases. After removal of 10 bases from V and 0 bases from J, the junction contained 3 bases not matched to a gene. The germline CDR1 and CDR2 sequences are MDHEN and SYDVKM. This CDR3 region has 14 residues. CDR3 coding DNA: TGTGCCAATAGCGGGGGGGGTAGCACAGATACGCAGTATTTT. This gives the protein CANSGGGSTDTQYF.

This clonotype occurred many times. The chain recombines TRBV28 with TRBJ2-7, with D perhaps matching TRBD1 (6 bases). The CDR3 spans 12 residues. Trimming removed 6 bases from V and 7 bases from J, with 13 bases in between. CDR1 is MDHEN and CDR2 is SYDVKM in the germline V gene. The CDR3 region is CASSQTGLEQYF. Here the CDR3 DNA reads TGTGCCAGCAGCCAGACAGGCTTGGAGCAGTACTTC.

This chain connects TRBV5-5 to TRBJ2-5; unclear D gene. Germline lookup yields CDR1 SGHKS and CDR2 YYEKEE (reference sequence). V lost 4 bases and J lost 0, with 13 bases in between. This CDR3 is 15 amino acids long. The CDR3 coding sequence is TGTGCCAGCAGCCTCGACCGCTTATACCAAGAGACCCAGTACTTC. Its protein product is CASSLDRLYQETQYF.